The entry below gives a single T cell receptor (beta chain) sequence along with its context. The sample originates from a study of blood T cell repertoires in COVID-19. Study details: The United States, Italy and Spain provided the acute and convalescent COVID-19 samples. PBMCs, B-cell-depleted T cells, or T cells provided the cDNA or gDNA that made up the material.

Only in-frame clones appear in the TCRdb table, and some are missing; sequencing was by immunoSEQ multiplex PCR. The table lists roughly 150,000 clones, approximately 81% of them singletons. Germline CDR1 is SGHDT and CDR2 is YYEEEE. The V and J ends lost 0 bases and 2 bases respectively, with 8 bases between them. This CDR3 has 14 amino acids. Seattle cases were enrolled at active infection and followed longitudinally. This chain joins TRBV5-6 and TRBJ2-5; D possibly corresponds to TRBD2 (5 bases). The receptor was derived from a woman between 50 and 59 years old with COVID-19, enrolled during active disease. Material for sequencing was peripheral blood. The CDR3 nucleotides read TGTGCCAGCAGCTTGGCCAGACTACAAGAGACCCAGTACTTC. This sequence encodes CASSLARLQETQYF.